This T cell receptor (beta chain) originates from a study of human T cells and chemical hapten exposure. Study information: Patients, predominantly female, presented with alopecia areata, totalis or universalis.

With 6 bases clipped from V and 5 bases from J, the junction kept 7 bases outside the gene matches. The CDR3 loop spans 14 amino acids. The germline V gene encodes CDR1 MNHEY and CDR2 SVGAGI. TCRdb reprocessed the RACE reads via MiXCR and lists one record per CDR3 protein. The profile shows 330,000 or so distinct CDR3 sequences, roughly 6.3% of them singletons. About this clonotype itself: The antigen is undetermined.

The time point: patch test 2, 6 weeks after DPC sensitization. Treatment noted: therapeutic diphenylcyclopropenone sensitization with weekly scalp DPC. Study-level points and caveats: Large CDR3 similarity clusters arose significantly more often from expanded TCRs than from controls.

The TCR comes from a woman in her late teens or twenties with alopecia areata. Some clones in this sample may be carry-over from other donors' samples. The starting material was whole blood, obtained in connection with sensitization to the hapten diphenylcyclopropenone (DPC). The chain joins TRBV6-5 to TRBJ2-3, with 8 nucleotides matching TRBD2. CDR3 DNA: TGTGCCAGCAGGAGAGCGGGGGCGGGAGATACGCAGTATTTT. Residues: CASRRAGAGDTQYF.